This TCR beta chain was captured by sequencing in a study of blood T cell repertoires in COVID-19. Study context: The samples span acute and convalescent COVID-19 from the United States, Italy and Spain.

The CDR3 has 16 amino acids. J lost 4 bases, V lost 0 bases, and 6 bases had no gene match. Germline CDR1 SEHNR, CDR2 FQNEAQ (reference sequence). Authors' methods: For nucleated cells, counts were estimated from reference gene primer amplification. The assay was immunoSEQ multiplex PCR, and TCRdb's table has in-frame clones only and misses some. That table gives V, J and clone size, and the DNA gave D and trimming. This table has approximately 130,000 clones, around 86% appearing once. Cohorts were based on clinical histories the participants reported. The rearrangement uses TRBV7-9 and TRBJ2-1; TRBD1 agrees at 7 bases. Sequencing was done on a sample of PBMCs or T cells enriched from blood (not recorded which). This clonotype was obtained from a man aged 30-40 years who had recovered from COVID-19. The CDR3 protein is CASSLALGTAYNEQFF. The DNA of the CDR3 is TGTGCCAGCAGCTTAGCGCTAGGGACAGCGTACAATGAGCAGTTCTTC.